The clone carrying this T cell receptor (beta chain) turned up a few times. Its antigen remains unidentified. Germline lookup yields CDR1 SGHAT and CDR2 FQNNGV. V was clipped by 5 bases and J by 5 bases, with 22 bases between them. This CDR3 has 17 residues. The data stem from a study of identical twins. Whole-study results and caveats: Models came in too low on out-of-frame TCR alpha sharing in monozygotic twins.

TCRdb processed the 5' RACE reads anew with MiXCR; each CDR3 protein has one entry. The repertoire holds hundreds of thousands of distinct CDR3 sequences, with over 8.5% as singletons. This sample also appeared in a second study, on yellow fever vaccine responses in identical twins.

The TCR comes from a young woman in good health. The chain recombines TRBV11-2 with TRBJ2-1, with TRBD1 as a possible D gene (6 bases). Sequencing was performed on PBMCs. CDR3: CASSPLTGLSLHNEQFF. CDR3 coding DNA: TGTGCCAGCAGCCCCCTGACAGGCTTATCCCTACACAATGAGCAGTTCTTC. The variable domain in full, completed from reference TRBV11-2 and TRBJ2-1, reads EAGVAQSPRYKIIEKRQSVAFWCNPISGHATLYWYQQILGQGPKLLIQFQNNGVVDDSQLPKDRFSAERLKGVDSTLKIQPAKLEDSAVYLCASSPLTGLSLHNEQFFGPGTRLTVL.